This T cell receptor beta chain appears in the sequencing data of a study of neurological immune-mediated disorders. Sample time point: longitudinal time-point 2. TCRdb called the 5' RACE reads again in MiXCR, with one record for every CDR3 protein. This table has 80,000 to 100,000 distinct CDR3 sequences, 4.5% to 7.5% appearing once. This clonotype has ten or more counts. V dropped 1 base and J dropped 0 bases, with 7 bases sitting between them. The V gene's germline CDR1 is SGHDT and CDR2 YYEEEE. The CDR3 has 14 residues. This chain uses TRBV5-6 with TRBJ1-1; a weak D match, TRBD1 (5 bases). This TCR was sampled from a woman aged 55-69 years with multiple sclerosis. Sequencing used PBMCs. The CDR3 coding sequence is TGTGCCAGCAGCTTGTTAGGGGTGAACACTGAAGCTTTCTTT. As protein: CASSLLGVNTEAFF.